This TCR beta chain was sequenced in a study of blood T cell repertoires in COVID-19. Study background: COVID-19 samples collected from the United States, Italy and Spain covered acute and convalescent phases. Sources were T cells, B-cell-depleted T cells, or PBMCs; the material itself was cDNA or gDNA.

V shed 5 bases and J 2 bases; nucleotides not matched to a gene: 18. Germline V gives CDR1 MDHEN, CDR2 SYDVKM. The CDR3 sequence is 20 residues long. In the original processing: Estimates of nucleated cell counts were drawn from the amplification of reference gene primers. This table comes from immunoSEQ multiplex PCR, and its TCRdb copy is limited to in-frame clones, with some not included. V and J calls and clone size are copied from that table; D and trimming were computed from the DNA. The sample contains about 220,000 clones, 75% to 85% of which appear only once. The material sequenced was peripheral blood. The receptor's source is a man aged 45-65 years with active or convalescent COVID-19. The chain recombines TRBV28 with TRBJ2-1; 10 bases line up with TRBD2. The CDR3 reads CASSPFRRAGGPWPYNEQFF. The CDR3 DNA reads as TGTGCCAGCAGTCCCTTCCGCCGAGCGGGGGGGCCTTGGCCCTACAATGAGCAGTTCTTC.